The source of this T cell receptor beta chain is a study of OX40 agonist ivuxolimab in advanced cancers. Whole-study context: All patients had ivuxolimab intravenously every 2 weeks at 0.01 to 10 mg/kg.

This CDR3 is 16 amino acids long. V dropped 3 bases and J dropped 11 bases, with 23 bases sitting between them. CDR1 SGHTA and CDR2 FQGNSA come from the germline V gene. This clone occurred once. Its target is not known. Study-level findings and limits: There was clonal expansion of CD4+ and CD8+ blood T cells by week 6 at 0.1 to 3.0 mg/kg. Nonresponders, in some cases, also had low normalized T-cell clonal expansion.

Profiled with immunoSEQ multiplex PCR; TCRdb holds only in-frame clones, not every one. Of 45,000 to 65,000 clones in the sample, approximately 75% are singletons; the top ten hold 2% to 2.5%. With autoimmune disease history or systemic immunosuppression, patients were excluded. The receptor was isolated from an adult with an advanced solid tumor such as melanoma, head and neck, liver or kidney cancer. The chain uses TRBV7-2 and TRBJ1-3; D gene ambiguous. The source material was CD4+ or CD8+ T cells sorted from blood, sampled in a trial of the OX40 agonist ivuxolimab. CDR3 DNA: TGTGCCAGCAGCTTCCCCGTGGGCTCCCGGCGGAGCCCCATATATTTT. It is translated as CASSFPVGSRRSPIYF.